This TCR beta chain originates from a study of post-analysis software for immune sequencing data. Study as a whole: The study covered relapsing-remitting, secondary progressive and progressive-relapsing courses of multiple sclerosis. Points from the study as a whole: Under F measure analysis, samples from one preparation batch co-clustered strongly. Patients showed TRBV5-6, TRBV5-1 and TRBV20-1 among five TRBV segments more frequent than in controls. Controls showed significantly higher normalized Chao1 diversity than did multiple sclerosis patients.

The library was made from cDNA and included unique molecular identifiers. Input of about 1 to 11 million T cells yielded 500,000 to 650,000 cDNA molecules. TCRdb analysed the PCR reads with MiXCR anew, one entry per CDR3 protein. This sample yields 150,000 to 200,000 distinct CDR3 sequences, of which about 32% are seen a single time; roughly 1.6% belongs to the top ten. The CDR3 extends over 15 amino acids. Per the germline V gene, CDR1 is MGHDK and CDR2 is SYGVNS. Trimming at V came to 2 bases and at J to 2 bases, leaving 5 bases not matched to a gene. A note on this clonotype: The antigen remains unidentified.

The sequence derives from a girl aged 5-17 years with multiple sclerosis. The sequenced sample consisted of blood. The V and J genes are TRBV25-1 and TRBJ2-7; 8 positions match TRBD2. The CDR3 spells CASSEGLAHTYEQYF. Written as DNA, the CDR3 is TGTGCCAGCAGTGAAGGACTAGCTCACACCTACGAGCAGTACTTC.